This passage covers 6 T cell receptor beta chains from one sample sequenced in a study of T cells after yellow fever vaccination. TCRdb reprocessed the 5' RACE reads with MiXCR, giving one entry per CDR3 protein. Of around 350,000 distinct CDR3 sequences listed, roughly 6.2% were seen once; the top ten hold over 12%. This sample comprised PBMCs, obtained 5 days after the yellow fever booster vaccination. These receptor sequences come from a man aged 25 to 45 who received the YFV17D yellow fever vaccine.

This clonotype came up many times. The chain has TRBV12-3 or TRBV12-4 and TRBJ2-4; D tentatively fits TRBD1 or TRBD2 (5 bases each). The CDR3 runs 13 residues. Trimming shortened V by 11 bases and J by 6 bases, and 17 bases separated the two germline ends. CDR3: CACGSGTLNIQYF. The CDR3 DNA follows: TGTGCCTGTGGGTCCGGGACCTTAAACATTCAGTACTTC.

This clonotype was recorded a few times. The junction does not match germline at one end; this may be a read error. The chain employs TRBV7-9 and TRBJ1-5, with D unresolved. The CDR3 length is 14 residues. The V gene's germline CDR1 is SEHNR and CDR2 FQNEAQ (reference sequence). The CDR3 sequence is CASSLASGDQPQHF. The DNA of the CDR3 is TGTGCCAGCAGCCTAGCGAGCGGGGATCAGCCCCAGCATTTT.

This clonotype was observed at least ten times. CDR3 sequence (DNA): TGTGCCTGGAGTGGACAGGGCCATCAGCCCCAGCATTTT. Translated: CAWSGQGHQPQHF. The V and J genes are TRBV30 and TRBJ1-5; 7 positions agree with TRBD1. Germline CDR1 is GTSNPN and CDR2 is SVGIG (reference sequence). J gave up 5 bases and V 1 base, and 2 bases lay outside the gene matches. This CDR3 is 13 amino acids long.

This clonotype was detected a few times. Its ends do not fully match the called genes, so a read error is possible. The V and J genes are TRBV27 and TRBJ2-2; the D gene is possibly TRBD2 (6 bases). Germline V gene data show CDR1 as MNHEY and CDR2 as SMNVEV (reference sequence). The length of the CDR3 is 15 residues. CDR3 bases: TGTGCCAGCCGTTTGGAGGTGGGGAGGACCGGGGAGCTGTTTTTT. This encodes CASRLEVGRTGELFF.

In its sample, this clonotype was seen a few times. V and J are TRBV9 and TRBJ2-7, with TRBD1 as a possible D gene (6 bases). The V end was cut by 3 bases, the J end by 0 bases, with 22 bases between. CDR3 length equals 18 residues. The germline CDR1 and CDR2 sequences are SGDLS and YYNGEE. The CDR3 sequence: CASSGGEPTGLRSYEQYF. The CDR3 DNA is TGTGCCAGCAGCGGCGGAGAACCCACAGGGTTACGCTCCTACGAGCAGTACTTC.

This clonotype was seen repeatedly, ten times or more. One end of the junction varies from germline; a read error may be responsible. This chain joins TRBV4-3 and TRBJ2-2; 13 nucleotides match TRBD2. In germline, CDR1 is LGHNA, CDR2 YSLEER. The CDR3 length is 16 residues. The CDR3 bases are TGCGCCAGCAGCCTAGGGACTAGCGGGAACCCCGGGGAGCTGTTTTTT. This gives the protein CASSLGTSGNPGELFF.